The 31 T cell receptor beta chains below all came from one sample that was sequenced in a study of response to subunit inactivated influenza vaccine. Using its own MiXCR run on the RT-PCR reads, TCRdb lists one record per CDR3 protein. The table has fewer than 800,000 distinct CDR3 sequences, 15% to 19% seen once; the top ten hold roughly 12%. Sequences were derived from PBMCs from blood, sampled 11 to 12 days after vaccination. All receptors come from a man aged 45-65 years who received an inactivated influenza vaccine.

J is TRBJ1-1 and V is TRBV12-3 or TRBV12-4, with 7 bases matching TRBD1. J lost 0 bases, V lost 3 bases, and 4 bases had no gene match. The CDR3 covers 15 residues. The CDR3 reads CASSFTGVLNTEAFF. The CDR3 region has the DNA TGTGCCAGCAGTTTTACAGGGGTCCTGAACACTGAAGCTTTCTTT.

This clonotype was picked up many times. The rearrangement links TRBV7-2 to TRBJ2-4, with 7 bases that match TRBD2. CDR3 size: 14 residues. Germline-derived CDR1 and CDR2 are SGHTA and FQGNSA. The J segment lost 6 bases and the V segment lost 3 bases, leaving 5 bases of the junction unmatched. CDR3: CASSFGAGVNIQYF. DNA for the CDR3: TGTGCCAGCAGCTTTGGGGCGGGAGTAAACATTCAGTACTTC.

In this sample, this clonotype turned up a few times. CDR3 DNA: TGTGCCAGCAGACAACGCCCTAGCACAGATACGCAGTATTTT. Protein: CASRQRPSTDTQYF. This chain connects TRBV12-3 or TRBV12-4 to TRBJ2-3; the D is unclear. The V and J ends lost 6 bases and 0 bases respectively, with 10 bases between them. The length of the CDR3 is 14 residues.

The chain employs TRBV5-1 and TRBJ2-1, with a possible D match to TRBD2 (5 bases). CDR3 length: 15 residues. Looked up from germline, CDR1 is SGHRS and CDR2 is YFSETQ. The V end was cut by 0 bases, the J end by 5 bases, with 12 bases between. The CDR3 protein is CASSLDPTSDNEQFF. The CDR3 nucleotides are TGCGCCAGCAGCTTGGACCCCACTAGTGACAATGAGCAGTTCTTC.

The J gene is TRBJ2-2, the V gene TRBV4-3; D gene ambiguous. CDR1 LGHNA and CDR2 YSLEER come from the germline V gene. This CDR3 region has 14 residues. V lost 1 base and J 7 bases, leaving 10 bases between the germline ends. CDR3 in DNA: TGCGCCAGCAGCCAAGGTTGGGGAATCGGGGAGCTGTTTTTT. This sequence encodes CASSQGWGIGELFF.

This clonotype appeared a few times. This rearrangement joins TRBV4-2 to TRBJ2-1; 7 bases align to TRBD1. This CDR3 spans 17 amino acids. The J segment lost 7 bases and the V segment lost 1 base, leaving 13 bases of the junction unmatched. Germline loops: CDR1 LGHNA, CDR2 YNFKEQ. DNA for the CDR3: TGTGCCAGCAGCCAAGGAAATATAGGGGGCGCAATGAATGAGCAGTTCTTC. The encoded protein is CASSQGNIGGAMNEQFF.

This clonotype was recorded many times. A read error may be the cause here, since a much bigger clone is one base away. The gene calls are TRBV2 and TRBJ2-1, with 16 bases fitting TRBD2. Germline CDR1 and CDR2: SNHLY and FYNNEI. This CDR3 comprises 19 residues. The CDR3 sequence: CACSSGTSGRARSYNEQFF. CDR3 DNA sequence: TGTGCCTGCAGTTCAGGGACTAGCGGGAGGGCCAGGTCCTACAATGAGCAGTTCTTC.

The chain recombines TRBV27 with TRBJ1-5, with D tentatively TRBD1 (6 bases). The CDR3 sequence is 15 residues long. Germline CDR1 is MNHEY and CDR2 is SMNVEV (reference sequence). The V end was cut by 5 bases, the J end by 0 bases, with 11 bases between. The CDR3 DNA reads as TGTGCCAGCAGTCTCCAGGGGATTAGCAATCAGCCCCAGCATTTT. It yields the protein CASSLQGISNQPQHF.

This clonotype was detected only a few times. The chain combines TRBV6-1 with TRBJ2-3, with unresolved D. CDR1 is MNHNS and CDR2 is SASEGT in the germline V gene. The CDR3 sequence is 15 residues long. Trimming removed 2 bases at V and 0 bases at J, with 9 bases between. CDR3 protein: CASSEPAASTDTQYF. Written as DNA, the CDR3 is TGTGCCAGCAGTGAACCCGCGGCGAGCACAGATACGCAGTATTTT.

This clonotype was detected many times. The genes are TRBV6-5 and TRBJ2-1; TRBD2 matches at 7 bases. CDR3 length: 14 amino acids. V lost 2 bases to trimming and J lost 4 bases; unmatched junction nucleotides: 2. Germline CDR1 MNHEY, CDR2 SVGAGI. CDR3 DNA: TGTGCCAGCAGTTACCAGCGGGGATACAATGAGCAGTTCTTC. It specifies CASSYQRGYNEQFF.

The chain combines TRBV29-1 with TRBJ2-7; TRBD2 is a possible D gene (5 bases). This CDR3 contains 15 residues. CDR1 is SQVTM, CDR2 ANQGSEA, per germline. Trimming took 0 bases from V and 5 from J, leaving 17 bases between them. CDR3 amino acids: CSVEESRGSADEQYF. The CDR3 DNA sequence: TGCAGCGTTGAAGAGAGCAGAGGGTCGGCGGACGAGCAGTACTTC.

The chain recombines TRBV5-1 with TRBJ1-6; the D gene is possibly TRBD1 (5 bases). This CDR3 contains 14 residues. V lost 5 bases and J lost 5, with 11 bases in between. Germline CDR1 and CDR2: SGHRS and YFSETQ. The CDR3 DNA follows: TGCGCCAGCAGACGAGGGACTAATAATTCACCCCTCCACTTT. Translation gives CASRRGTNNSPLHF.

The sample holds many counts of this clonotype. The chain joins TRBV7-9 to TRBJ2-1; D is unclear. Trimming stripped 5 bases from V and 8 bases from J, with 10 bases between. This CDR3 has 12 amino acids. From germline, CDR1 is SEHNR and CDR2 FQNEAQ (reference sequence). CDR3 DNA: TGTGCCAGCAGCCCCGAATACGATGAGCAGTTCTTC. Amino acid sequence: CASSPEYDEQFF.

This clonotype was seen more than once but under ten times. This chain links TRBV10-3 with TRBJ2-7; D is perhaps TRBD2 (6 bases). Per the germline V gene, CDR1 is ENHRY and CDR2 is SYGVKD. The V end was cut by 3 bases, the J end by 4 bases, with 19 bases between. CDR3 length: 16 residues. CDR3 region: CAISETLGRGKYEQYF. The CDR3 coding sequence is TGTGCCATCAGTGAAACTCTTGGGCGGGGAAAGTACGAGCAGTACTTC.

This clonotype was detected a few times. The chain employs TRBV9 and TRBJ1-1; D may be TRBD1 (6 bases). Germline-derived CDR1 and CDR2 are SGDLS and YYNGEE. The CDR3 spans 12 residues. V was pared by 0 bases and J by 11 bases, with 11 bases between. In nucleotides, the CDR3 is TGTGCCAGCAGCGTAGTACAGGGTCCCGCTTTCTTT. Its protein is CASSVVQGPAFF.

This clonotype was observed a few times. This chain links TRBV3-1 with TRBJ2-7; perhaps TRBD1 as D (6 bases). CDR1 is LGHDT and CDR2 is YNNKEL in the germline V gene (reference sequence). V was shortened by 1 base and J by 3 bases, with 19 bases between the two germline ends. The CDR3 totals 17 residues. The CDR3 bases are TGTGCCAGCAGCCAAGTTTCGGACAGAATCGGCGGCTACGAGCAGTACTTC. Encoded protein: CASSQVSDRIGGYEQYF.

The CDR3 sequence: CSAIRQTRYPLRGGQYF. CDR3 sequence (DNA): TGCAGTGCTATAAGGCAGACGCGCTATCCCCTACGAGGTGGGCAGTACTTC. The chain has TRBV20-1 and TRBJ2-7; unclear D gene. Germline V CDR1 and CDR2: DFQATT, SNEGSKA (reference sequence). The V and J ends lost 4 bases and 9 bases respectively, with 31 bases between them. CDR3 length: 17 amino acids.

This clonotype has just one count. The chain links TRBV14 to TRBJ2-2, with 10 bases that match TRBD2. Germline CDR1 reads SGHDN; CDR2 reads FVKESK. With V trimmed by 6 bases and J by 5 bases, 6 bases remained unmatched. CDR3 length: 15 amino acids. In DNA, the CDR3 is TGTGCCAGCAGGGCTAGCGGGGGACCGACCGGGGAGCTGTTTTTT. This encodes CASRASGGPTGELFF.

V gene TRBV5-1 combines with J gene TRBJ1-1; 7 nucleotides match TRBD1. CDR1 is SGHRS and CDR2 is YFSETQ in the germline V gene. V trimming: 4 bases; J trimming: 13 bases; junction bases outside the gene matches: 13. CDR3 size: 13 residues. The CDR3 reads CASSTAGQAGLFF. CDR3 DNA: TGCGCCAGCAGCACCGCTGGACAGGCGGGCCTTTTCTTT.

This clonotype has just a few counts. The CDR3 nucleotides are TGTGCCAGCAGCCAAACGGCGGACTACGAGCAGTACTTC. As protein: CASSQTADYEQYF. This rearrangement joins TRBV3-1 to TRBJ2-7; no firm D call. The V end was cut by 2 bases, the J end by 3 bases, with 8 bases between. The CDR3 length is 13 residues. Germline V CDR1 and CDR2: LGHDT, YNNKEL (reference sequence).

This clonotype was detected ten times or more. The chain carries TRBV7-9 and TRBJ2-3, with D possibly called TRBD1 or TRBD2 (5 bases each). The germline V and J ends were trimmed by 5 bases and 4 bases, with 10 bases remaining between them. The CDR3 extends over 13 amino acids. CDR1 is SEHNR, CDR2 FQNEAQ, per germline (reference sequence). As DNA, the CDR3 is TGTGCCAGCAGCCTGGGACCCTCAGATACGCAGTATTTT. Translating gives CASSLGPSDTQYF. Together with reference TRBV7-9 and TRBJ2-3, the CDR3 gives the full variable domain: DTGVSQNPRHKITKRGQNVTFRCDPISEHNRLYWYRQTLGQGPEFLTYFQNEAQLEKSRLLSDRFSAERPKGSFSTLEIQRTEQGDSAMYLCASSLGPSDTQYFGPGTRLTVL.

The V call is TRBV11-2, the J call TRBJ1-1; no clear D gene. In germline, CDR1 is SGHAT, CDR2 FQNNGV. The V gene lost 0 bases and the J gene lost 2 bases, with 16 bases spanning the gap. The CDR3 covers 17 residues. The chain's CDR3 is CASSLDLRQDQNTEAFF. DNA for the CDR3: TGTGCCAGCAGCTTAGATCTAAGGCAGGACCAAAACACTGAAGCTTTCTTT.

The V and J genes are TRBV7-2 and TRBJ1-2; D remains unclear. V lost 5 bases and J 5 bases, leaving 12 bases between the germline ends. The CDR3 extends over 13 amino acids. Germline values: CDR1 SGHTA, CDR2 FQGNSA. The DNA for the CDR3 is TGTGCCAGCAGCCCGACGGAGGCTTATGGCTACACCTTC. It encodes CASSPTEAYGYTF.

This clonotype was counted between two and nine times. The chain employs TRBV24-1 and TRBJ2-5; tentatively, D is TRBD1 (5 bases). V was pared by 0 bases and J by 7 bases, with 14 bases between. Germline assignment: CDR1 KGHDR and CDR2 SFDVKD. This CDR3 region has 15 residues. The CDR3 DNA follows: TGTGCCACCAGTGATTTGCATGGGCAGGGCGCGACCCAGTACTTC. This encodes CATSDLHGQGATQYF.

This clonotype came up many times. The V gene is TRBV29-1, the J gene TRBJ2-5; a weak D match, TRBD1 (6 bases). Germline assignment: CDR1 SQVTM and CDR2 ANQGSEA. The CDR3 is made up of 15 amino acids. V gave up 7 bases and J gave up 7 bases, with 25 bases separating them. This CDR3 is CSAGAPLGALGTQYF. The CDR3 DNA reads TGCAGCGCAGGAGCCCCGTTGGGGGCATTGGGGACCCAGTACTTC.

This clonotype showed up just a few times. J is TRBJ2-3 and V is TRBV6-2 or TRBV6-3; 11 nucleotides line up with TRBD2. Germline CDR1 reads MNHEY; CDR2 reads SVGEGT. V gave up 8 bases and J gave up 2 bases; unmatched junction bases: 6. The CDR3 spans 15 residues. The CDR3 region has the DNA TGTGCCAGCGTGGGGACTAGCGGCCACACAGATACGCAGTATTTT. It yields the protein CASVGTSGHTDTQYF.

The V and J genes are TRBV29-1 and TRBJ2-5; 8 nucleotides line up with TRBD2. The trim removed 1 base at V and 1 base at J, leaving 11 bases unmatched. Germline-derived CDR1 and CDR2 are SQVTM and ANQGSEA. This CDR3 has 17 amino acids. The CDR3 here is CSVEVPPGGPSQETQYF. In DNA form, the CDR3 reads TGCAGCGTTGAAGTCCCCCCGGGGGGGCCCTCCCAAGAGACCCAGTACTTC. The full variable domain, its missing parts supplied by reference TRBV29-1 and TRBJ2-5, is SAVISQKPSRDICQRGTSLTIQCQVDSQVTMMFWYRQQPGQSLTLIATANQGSEATYESGFVIDKFPISRPNLTFSTLTVSNMSPEDSSIYLCSVEVPPGGPSQETQYFGPGTRLLVL.

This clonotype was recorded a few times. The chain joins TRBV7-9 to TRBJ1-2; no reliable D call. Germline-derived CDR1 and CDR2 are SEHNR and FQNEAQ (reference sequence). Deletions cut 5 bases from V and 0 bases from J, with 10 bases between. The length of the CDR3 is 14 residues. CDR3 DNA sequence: TGTGCCAGCAGCGTCATAGGGTCTAACTATGGCTACACCTTC. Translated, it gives CASSVIGSNYGYTF.

The CDR3 coding sequence is TGTGCCAGCAGCCTGAGTATAGCGAACACCGGGGAGCTGTTTTTT. As protein: CASSLSIANTGELFF. The chain is built from TRBV7-2 and TRBJ2-2; D call uncertain. Trimming stripped 5 bases from V and 0 bases from J, with 10 bases between. The germline gives CDR1 SGHTA, CDR2 FQGNSA. There are 15 residues in the CDR3.

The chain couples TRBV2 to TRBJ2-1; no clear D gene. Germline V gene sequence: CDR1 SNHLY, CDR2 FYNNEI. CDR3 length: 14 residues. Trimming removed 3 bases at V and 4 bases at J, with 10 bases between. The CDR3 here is CASSETPVYNEQFF. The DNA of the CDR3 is TGTGCCAGCAGTGAGACCCCTGTGTACAATGAGCAGTTCTTC.

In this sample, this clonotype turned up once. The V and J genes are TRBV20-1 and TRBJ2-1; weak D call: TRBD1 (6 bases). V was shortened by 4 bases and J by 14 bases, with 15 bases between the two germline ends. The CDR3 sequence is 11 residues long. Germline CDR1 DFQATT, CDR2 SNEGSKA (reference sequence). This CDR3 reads CSAKTGSFKFF. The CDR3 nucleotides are TGCAGTGCTAAGACAGGCAGTTTTAAGTTCTTC.